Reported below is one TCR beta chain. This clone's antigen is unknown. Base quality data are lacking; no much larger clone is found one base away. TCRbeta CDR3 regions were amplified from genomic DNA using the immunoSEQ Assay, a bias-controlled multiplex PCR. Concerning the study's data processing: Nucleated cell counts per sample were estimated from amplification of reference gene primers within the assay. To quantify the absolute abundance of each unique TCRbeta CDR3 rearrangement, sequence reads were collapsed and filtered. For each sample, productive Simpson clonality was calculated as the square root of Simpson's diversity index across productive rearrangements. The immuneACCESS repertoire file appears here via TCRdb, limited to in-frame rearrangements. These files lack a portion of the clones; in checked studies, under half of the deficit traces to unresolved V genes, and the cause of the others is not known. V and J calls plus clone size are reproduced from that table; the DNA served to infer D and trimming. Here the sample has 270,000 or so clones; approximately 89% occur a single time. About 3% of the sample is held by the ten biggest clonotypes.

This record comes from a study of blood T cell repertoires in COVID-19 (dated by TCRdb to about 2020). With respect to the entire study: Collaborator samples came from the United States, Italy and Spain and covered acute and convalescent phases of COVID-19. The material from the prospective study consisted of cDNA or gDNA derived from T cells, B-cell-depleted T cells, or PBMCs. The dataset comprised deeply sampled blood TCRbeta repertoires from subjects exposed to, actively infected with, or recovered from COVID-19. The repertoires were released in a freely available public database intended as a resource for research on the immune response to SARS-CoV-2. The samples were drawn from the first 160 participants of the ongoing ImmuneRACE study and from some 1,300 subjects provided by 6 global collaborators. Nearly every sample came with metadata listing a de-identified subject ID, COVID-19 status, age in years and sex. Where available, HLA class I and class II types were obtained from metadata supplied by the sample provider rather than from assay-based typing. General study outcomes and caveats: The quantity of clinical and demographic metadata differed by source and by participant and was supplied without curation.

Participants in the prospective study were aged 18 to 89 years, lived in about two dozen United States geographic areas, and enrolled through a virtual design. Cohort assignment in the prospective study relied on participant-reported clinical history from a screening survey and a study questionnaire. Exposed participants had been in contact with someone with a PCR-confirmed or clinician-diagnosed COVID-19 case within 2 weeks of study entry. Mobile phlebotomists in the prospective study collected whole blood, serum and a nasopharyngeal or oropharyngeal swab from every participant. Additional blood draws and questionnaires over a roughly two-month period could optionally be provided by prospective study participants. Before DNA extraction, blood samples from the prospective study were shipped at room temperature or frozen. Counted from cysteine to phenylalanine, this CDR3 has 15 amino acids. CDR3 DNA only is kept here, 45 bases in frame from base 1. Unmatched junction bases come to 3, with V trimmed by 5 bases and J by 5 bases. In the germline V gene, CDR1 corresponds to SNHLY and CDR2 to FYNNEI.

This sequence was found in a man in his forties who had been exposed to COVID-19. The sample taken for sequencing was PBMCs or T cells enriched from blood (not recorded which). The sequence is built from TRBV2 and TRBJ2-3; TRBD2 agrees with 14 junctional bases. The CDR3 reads CASSRLAGGEDTQYF. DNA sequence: TGTGCCAGCAGTAGACTAGCGGGAGGGGAAGATACGCAGTATTTT.